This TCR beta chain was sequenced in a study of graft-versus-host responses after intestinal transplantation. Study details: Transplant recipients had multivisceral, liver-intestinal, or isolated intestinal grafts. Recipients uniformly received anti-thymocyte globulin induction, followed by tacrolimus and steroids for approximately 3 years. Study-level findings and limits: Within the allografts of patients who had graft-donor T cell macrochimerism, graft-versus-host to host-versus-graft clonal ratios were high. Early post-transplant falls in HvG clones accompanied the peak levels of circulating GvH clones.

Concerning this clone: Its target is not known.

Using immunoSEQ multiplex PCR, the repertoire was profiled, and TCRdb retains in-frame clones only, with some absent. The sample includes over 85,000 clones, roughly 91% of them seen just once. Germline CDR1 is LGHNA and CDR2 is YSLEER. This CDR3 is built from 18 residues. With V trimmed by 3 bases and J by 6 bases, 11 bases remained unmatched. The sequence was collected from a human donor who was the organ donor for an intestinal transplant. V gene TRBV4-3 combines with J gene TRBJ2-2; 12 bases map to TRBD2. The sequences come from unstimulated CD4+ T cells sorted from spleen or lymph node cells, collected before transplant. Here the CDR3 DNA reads TGCGCCAGCAGCCAGTCGGTACTAGCGGGGGGTAGTTCCGGGGAGCTGTTTTTT. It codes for CASSQSVLAGGSSGELFF.